Sequencing of this T cell receptor beta chain was carried out in a study of human CD8 memory T cell subsets. It was UMI-labeled 5' RACE by which the TCR beta libraries were made. Reprocessing the 5' RACE reads, TCRdb reports a single entry for every CDR3 protein and omits DNA. The sample data list more than 8,000 distinct CDR3 sequences. Study results and limitations: Only T cell receptor beta chains were sequenced in this study. The stem-like memory T cell repertoire shared very little with the precursor exhausted T cell repertoire. Similar levels of high diversity, measured as normalized Shannon-Wiener diversity, were found in stem-like memory and precursor exhausted T cells, which was not the case for effector memory cells.

The CDR3 loop spans 16 amino acids. Germline assignment: CDR1 SNHLY and CDR2 FYNNEI. Details on this clonotype: Its target is not known.

Enrichment for total CD8+ T cells was performed by negative magnetic separation. This sequence was found in a human donor in good health. The sample was CD8+ T cells from PBMCs. J is TRBJ1-1 and V is TRBV2; TCRdb reports TRBD1, a call that lacks DNA to check it against. CDR3 protein: CASSEAAGALNTEAFF.